Shown below are 29 T cell receptor beta chains from a single sample sequenced in a study of blood T cell repertoires in COVID-19. Profiling relied on immunoSEQ multiplex PCR, and the TCRdb table lists in-frame clones only, not all of them. The sample records about 500,000 clones, about 88% being singletons. The sample was peripheral blood. Receptors originate from a woman between 50 and 59 years old with COVID-19, enrolled during active disease.

V gene TRBV27 combines with J gene TRBJ2-3; TRBD1 is a possible D gene (6 bases). V was clipped by 5 bases and J by 2 bases, with 8 bases between them. CDR1 MNHEY and CDR2 SMNVEV come from the germline V gene (reference sequence). The CDR3 has 13 amino acids. The CDR3 bases are TGTGCCAGCAGTGGACAGAACACAGATACGCAGTATTTT. Its protein product is CASSGQNTDTQYF.

This clone was recorded once. The V call is TRBV6-4, the J call TRBJ2-3; possible D gene TRBD1, 6 bases. Trimming shortened V by 4 bases and J by 0 bases, and 8 bases separated the two germline ends. CDR3 size: 14 residues. CDR1 and CDR2 (germline): MRHNA, SNTAGT. In DNA, the CDR3 is TGTGCCAGCAGTGGGGGGCGAAGCACAGATACGCAGTATTTT. Translation gives CASSGGRSTDTQYF.

The CDR3 loop is CASSLSQGDYGYTF. CDR3 coding DNA: TGCGCCAGCAGCCTATCACAGGGGGACTATGGCTACACCTTC. The rearrangement uses TRBV5-1 and TRBJ1-2; 8 nucleotides line up with TRBD1. Losses at the gene ends were 4 bases for V and 3 bases for J; bases not matched to a gene: 5. This CDR3 contains 14 residues. Germline V CDR1 and CDR2: SGHRS, YFSETQ.

The V call is TRBV19, the J call TRBJ1-1; 7 nucleotides agree with TRBD1. This CDR3 contains 16 residues. V lost 7 bases, J lost 3 bases, and 14 bases stayed unmatched. The germline V gene encodes CDR1 LNHDA and CDR2 SQIVND (reference sequence). The CDR3, as DNA: TGTGCCAGTATGGGGACCCAGACAGGGAGTGACACTGAAGCTTTCTTT. Its translation: CASMGTQTGSDTEAFF.

The chain combines TRBV9 with TRBJ2-7; D call uncertain. Between the trimmed V and J ends, which lost 0 bases and 0 bases, there was a span of 10 bases. The CDR3 covers 15 residues. Germline V CDR1 and CDR2: SGDLS, YYNGEE. CDR3 nucleotides: TGTGCCAGCAGCGTAGGATCCGCGGCCTCCTACGAGCAGTACTTC. Its protein is CASSVGSAASYEQYF.

The V call is TRBV21-1, the J call TRBJ1-5. TRBV21-1 is tagged as a pseudogene. The CDR3 loop spans 15 amino acids. The DNA of the CDR3 is TGTGCCAGCAGCAAAGTGCGAGGAGACAATCAGCCCCAGCATTTT. Residues: CASSKVRGDNQPQHF.

The genes are TRBV5-1 and TRBJ2-1; weak D call: TRBD1 (5 bases). This CDR3 contains 12 residues. The germline V gene has CDR1 SGHRS and CDR2 YFSETQ. V lost 4 bases and J lost 9, with 11 bases in between. The CDR3 DNA follows: TGCGCCAGCAGCCCAGAGACAGTTGAGCAGTTCTTC. Protein: CASSPETVEQFF.

J is TRBJ1-1 and V is TRBV27; TRBD1 aligns across 9 bases. The CDR3 has 16 amino acids. Germline lookup yields CDR1 MNHEY and CDR2 SMNVEV (reference sequence). The V segment lost 7 bases and the J segment 1 base; nucleotides outside the gene matches: 10. CDR3 coding DNA: TGTGCCAGCATAAAAGGGACAGGGAGGACGAACACTGAAGCTTTCTTT. It yields the protein CASIKGTGRTNTEAFF.

The chain is built from TRBV19 and TRBJ1-1, with a weak D call TRBD1 (5 bases). Germline-derived CDR1 and CDR2 are LNHDA and SQIVND (reference sequence). The CDR3 is 14 residues long. V was shortened by 4 bases and J by 1 base, with 10 bases between the two germline ends. The CDR3 protein is CASSKEGANTEAFF. The CDR3 nucleotides read TGTGCCAGTAGTAAGGAAGGGGCGAACACTGAAGCTTTCTTT.

This clone was picked up one time. The V gene is TRBV6-5, the J gene TRBJ2-1; no definite D call. CDR3 length: 14 residues. V was pared by 0 bases and J by 6 bases, with 9 bases between. Germline lookup yields CDR1 MNHEY and CDR2 SVGAGI. In DNA form, the CDR3 reads TGTGCCAGCAGTTACTCCACCTCGGGCAATGAGCAGTTCTTC. It codes for CASSYSTSGNEQFF.

The V gene is TRBV11-2, the J gene TRBJ1-5, with D possibly matching TRBD1 (5 bases). Per the germline V gene, CDR1 is SGHAT and CDR2 is FQNNGV. Between the trimmed V and J ends, which lost 1 base and 5 bases, there was a span of 12 bases. The CDR3 contains 15 residues. The chain's CDR3 is CASSLGQRPDQPQHF. The CDR3 region has the DNA TGTGCCAGCAGCTTAGGACAGAGGCCGGATCAGCCCCAGCATTTT.

The gene calls are TRBV5-5 and TRBJ1-2; 10 bases line up with TRBD1. Trimming removed 4 bases from V and 8 bases from J; junction bases left unmatched: 8. The CDR3 loop spans 14 amino acids. Germline V gene data show CDR1 as SGHKS and CDR2 as YYEKEE (reference sequence). CDR3 DNA: TGTGCCAGCAGCCCGCTGACAGGGGGCATGGGCTACACCTTC. The encoded protein is CASSPLTGGMGYTF.

The V call is TRBV19, the J call TRBJ2-1; 11 bases align to TRBD2. The CDR3 covers 18 residues. In germline, CDR1 is LNHDA, CDR2 SQIVND (reference sequence). V dropped 9 bases and J dropped 5; count of bases not matched to a gene: 18. CDR3 bases: TGTGCCAGCCGTCCCGTGGTAGCGGGGGGGCCGGGCCACAATGAGCAGTTCTTC. Protein sequence: CASRPVVAGGPGHNEQFF.

The V call is TRBV9, the J call TRBJ1-2, with D possibly matching TRBD1 (5 bases). The CDR3 runs to 15 residues. Trimming cost V 0 bases and J 0 bases, with 9 bases left between them. Germline assignment: CDR1 SGDLS and CDR2 YYNGEE. This chain's CDR3 is CASSVGQISNYGYTF. Written as DNA, the CDR3 is TGTGCCAGCAGCGTAGGACAGATCTCTAACTATGGCTACACCTTC. The full variable domain, rest sourced from reference TRBV9 and TRBJ1-2, is DSGVTQTPKHLITATGQRVTLRCSPRSGDLSVYWYQQSLDQGLQFLIQYYNGEERAKGNILERFSAQQFPDLHSELNLSSLELGDSALYFCASSVGQISNYGYTFGSGTRLTVV.

The gene calls are TRBV6-5 and TRBJ1-6; D ambiguous. The V gene lost 6 bases and the J gene lost 0 bases, with 6 bases spanning the gap. CDR1 and CDR2 from the germline V gene are MNHEY and SVGAGI. The CDR3 runs to 14 residues. The CDR3 coding sequence is TGTGCCAGCAGGAGGAGCTCCTATAATTCACCCCTCCACTTT. As protein: CASRRSSYNSPLHF.

The chain links TRBV6-1 to TRBJ1-2, with D perhaps TRBD1 (5 bases). Looked up from germline, CDR1 is MNHNS and CDR2 is SASEGT. This CDR3 comprises 18 residues. Trimming left V 2 bases short and J 2 bases short, with 21 bases between. Here the CDR3 DNA reads TGTGCCAGCAGTGAATTATGGCGGGGCCCCAAGCCCAACTATGGCTACACCTTC. This translates into CASSELWRGPKPNYGYTF.

The chain joins TRBV18 to TRBJ2-3; 7 bases are a match to TRBD2. CDR1 is KGHSH, CDR2 LQKENI, per germline. V was pared by 3 bases and J by 4 bases, with 13 bases of the junction left unmatched. The CDR3 totals 17 residues. CDR3 protein: CASSPSFTAGPADTQYF. The CDR3 bases are TGTGCCAGCTCACCTAGTTTTACAGCGGGGCCGGCAGATACGCAGTATTTT.

In this sample, this clone turned up once. The genes are TRBV19 and TRBJ1-6; D gene ambiguous. The V gene lost 3 bases and the J gene lost 7 bases, with 7 bases spanning the gap. CDR1 is LNHDA, CDR2 SQIVND, per germline (reference sequence). CDR3 length: 13 residues. CDR3 sequence (DNA): TGTGCCAGTAGTATCACGGGGAATTCACCCCTCCACTTT. Amino acid sequence: CASSITGNSPLHF.

Comments on this clone: No DNA is shown, since the ends of the CDR3 on it are uncertain; the CDR3 is the one TCRdb lists. The rearrangement joins TRBV11-2 to TRBJ2-5; the tabulated D call, TRBD1, remains unverified against the DNA. The V gene's germline CDR1 is SGHAT and CDR2 FQNNGV. The CDR3 adds up to 16 amino acids, both ends counted. CDR3 sequence reads: CASSVGPGHIRETQYF.

The chain employs TRBV5-1 and TRBJ2-2; 7 nucleotides line up with TRBD2. CDR1 is SGHRS, CDR2 YFSETQ, per germline. CDR3 length: 16 amino acids. V was clipped by 4 bases and J by 4 bases; unmatched bases: 10. CDR3 sequence: CASSAGLVWATGELFF. CDR3 sequence (DNA): TGCGCCAGCAGCGCCGGACTAGTTTGGGCCACCGGGGAGCTGTTTTTT.

V is TRBV30 and J is TRBJ1-6; 7 bases fit TRBD1. The CDR3 runs to 13 residues. Looked up from germline, CDR1 is GTSNPN and CDR2 is SVGIG (reference sequence). The trim removed 3 bases at V and 8 bases at J, leaving 4 bases unmatched. The CDR3 sequence: CAWRTGWDSPLHF. The CDR3, as DNA: TGTGCCTGGAGGACAGGGTGGGATTCACCCCTCCACTTT.

V gene TRBV24-1 combines with J gene TRBJ1-6, with 8 bases identical to TRBD1. Germline CDR1 and CDR2: KGHDR and SFDVKD. CDR3 length equals 18 residues. V lost 5 bases, J lost 0 bases, and 8 bases stayed unmatched. The CDR3 protein is CATSAIRDRSSYNSPLHF. The CDR3 nucleotides read TGTGCCACCAGTGCTATCAGGGACAGGAGCTCCTATAATTCACCCCTCCACTTT.

The chain carries TRBV4-1 and TRBJ1-2, with D unclear. CDR3 size: 15 residues. Per the germline V gene, CDR1 is MGHRA and CDR2 is YSYEKL. V was trimmed by 0 bases and J by 5 bases, leaving 13 bases between them. The CDR3 DNA is TGCGCCAGCAGCCAAGATGGGCACGGGGTTTATGGCTACACCTTC. This gives the protein CASSQDGHGVYGYTF.

The rearrangement joins TRBV18 to TRBJ1-3; TRBD1 matches at 7 bases. The germline V gene has CDR1 KGHSH and CDR2 LQKENI. The CDR3 extends over 16 amino acids. J was trimmed by 1 base and V by 3 bases; bases with no gene match: 6. CDR3 in amino acids: CASSPTGAPSGNTIYF. The CDR3 nucleotides are TGTGCCAGCTCACCCACAGGGGCCCCTTCTGGAAACACCATATATTTT.

V and J are TRBV7-2 and TRBJ2-7, with TRBD1 identical over 9 bases. Germline lookup yields CDR1 SGHTA and CDR2 FQGNSA. Unmatched junction bases numbered 11, after V lost 5 bases and J lost 6 bases. The CDR3 has 15 amino acids. CDR3 amino acids: CASSPTGGYLGEQYF. Written as DNA, the CDR3 is TGTGCCAGCAGCCCGACAGGGGGTTATCTCGGCGAGCAGTACTTC.

The chain joins TRBV5-1 to TRBJ1-2; D possibly corresponds to TRBD1 (5 bases). Germline lookup yields CDR1 SGHRS and CDR2 YFSETQ. The CDR3 extends over 13 amino acids. V lost 4 bases to trimming and J lost 4 bases, with 11 bases between them. The CDR3 region is CASSRDSSYGYTF. The CDR3 DNA sequence: TGCGCCAGCAGCCGCGACAGTAGCTATGGCTACACCTTC.

The chain joins TRBV11-1 to TRBJ2-5, with D uncertain. CDR3 length: 13 amino acids. V gave up 7 bases and J gave up 0 bases, with 9 bases separating them. Germline CDR1 and CDR2: SGHAT and FQDESV (reference sequence). The DNA of the CDR3 is TGTGCCAGCACCCAATACTACCAAGAGACCCAGTACTTC. Protein sequence: CASTQYYQETQYF. Complete variable domain (other parts from reference TRBV11-1 and TRBJ2-5): EAEVAQSPRYKITEKSQAVAFWCDPISGHATLYWYRQILGQGPELLVQFQDESVVDDSQLPKDRFSAERLKGVDSTLKIQPAELGDSAMYLCASTQYYQETQYFGPGTRLLVL.

The chain employs TRBV27 and TRBJ2-1; D is possibly TRBD2 (7 bases). V was trimmed by 3 bases and J by 7 bases, leaving 13 bases between them. This CDR3 region has 14 residues. Germline V lookup: CDR1 MNHEY, CDR2 SMNVEV (reference sequence). The CDR3 sequence is CASSLGGRGNEQFF. The CDR3 DNA is TGTGCCAGCAGTTTGGGGGGGCGGGGGAATGAGCAGTTCTTC.

The chain joins TRBV6-5 to TRBJ2-2; TRBD2 matches 10 bases. In germline, CDR1 is MNHEY, CDR2 SVGAGI. The CDR3 runs 15 residues. V lost 5 bases to trimming and J lost 2 bases; unmatched junction nucleotides: 2. CDR3 DNA sequence: TGTGCCAGCAGTAGCGGGGGGGGCAACACCGGGGAGCTGTTTTTT. Amino acid sequence: CASSSGGGNTGELFF.